These 10 T cell receptor beta chains came from one sample sequenced in a study of CD4 and CD8 cells across lung adenocarcinoma regions. TCRdb fed the PCR reads into MiXCR, producing one record per CDR3 protein. Of about 5,200 distinct CDR3 sequences listed, approximately 50% are singletons. The sequencing input was CD4+ T cells from the margin of a lung tumor. Receptors originate from a male donor with lung adenocarcinoma. The CD4 and CD8 labels of this study may be unreliable.

V is TRBV6-1 and J is TRBJ1-2; D possibly corresponds to TRBD1 (5 bases). Germline V gene data show CDR1 as MNHNS and CDR2 as SASEGT. Trimming pared 6 bases from V and 0 bases from J, leaving 14 bases between. This CDR3 region has 15 residues. The CDR3 protein is CASSITGRANYGYTF. CDR3 nucleotides: TGTGCCAGCAGCATAACAGGTAGAGCTAACTATGGCTACACCTTC.

Details on this clonotype: The junction does not match germline at one end; this may be a read error. The J gene is TRBJ2-4, the V gene TRBV25-1, with TRBD1 as a possible D gene (5 bases). Germline lookup yields CDR1 MGHDK and CDR2 SYGVNS. This CDR3 is 13 amino acids long. The chain's CDR3 is CASSKTGKNTQYF. CDR3 DNA sequence: TGTGCCAGCAGTAAAACAGGCAAAAATACGCAGTACTTT.

This clonotype was found once. Germline and junction disagree at one end, which may indicate a read error. CDR3 region: CASSHEGRGERDQETQYF. The CDR3 DNA follows: TGTGCCAGCAGCCACGAGGGGCGGGGGGAGCGGGACCAAGAGACCCAGTATTTC. The V call is TRBV3-1, the J call TRBJ2-5; TRBD2 matches 8 bases. The CDR3 is 18 amino acids. The germline V gene encodes CDR1 LGHDT and CDR2 YNNKEL (reference sequence).

This chain uses TRBV6-1 with TRBJ2-5; 12 positions agree with TRBD2. The better agreement between TRBJ2-7 and the DNA end casts doubt on the J call. This CDR3 comprises 15 residues. Germline lookup yields CDR1 MNHNS and CDR2 SASEGT. DNA for the CDR3: TGTGCCAGCAGTGCGACTAGCGGGAGTACGTACGAGCAGTACTTC. Protein: CASSATSGSTYEQYF.

By sample fraction, this clonotype is medium-sized (0.01 to 0.1%). This chain joins TRBV6-1 and TRBJ2-2; TRBD2 agrees at 8 bases. The J segment lost 7 bases and the V segment lost 7 bases, leaving 5 bases of the junction unmatched. The CDR3 runs 13 residues. Germline loops: CDR1 MNHNS, CDR2 SASEGT. CDR3 nucleotides: TGTGCCAGCAACAAGCGGGAGTACGGGGAGCTGTTTTTT. Amino acids: CASNKREYGELFF.

In this sample, this clonotype turned up a few times. This chain uses TRBV20-1 with TRBJ2-1, with TRBD2 as a possible D gene (6 bases). This CDR3 is 16 amino acids long. Germline V gene sequence: CDR1 DFQATT, CDR2 SNEGSKA (reference sequence). The ends were cut back, 2 bases at V and 7 bases at J, with 21 bases in the middle. For the CDR3, the DNA is TGCAGTGCTAGACCTACCGACCGGACGGAGGGGAATGAGCAGTTCTTC. It yields the protein CSARPTDRTEGNEQFF.

With regard to this clonotype: One junction end disagrees with the germline gene, perhaps due to a read error. The CDR3 loop reads CASRGTRGGSTETQYF. The CDR3 bases are TGCGCCAGCAGGGGGACACGGGGGGGTTCCACAGAGACGCAGTACTTT. V is TRBV10-2 and J is TRBJ2-5, with 8 bases aligning to TRBD2. The length of the CDR3 is 16 residues. The germline V gene has CDR1 WSHSY and CDR2 SAAADI.

The chain couples TRBV6-1 to TRBJ2-1; D uncertain. The J call is in doubt because the DNA end fits TRBJ2-7 better. CDR1 and CDR2 from the germline V gene are MNHNS and SASEGT. This CDR3 contains 13 residues. In DNA, the CDR3 is TGTGCCAGCAGTGGTACCAAGAAATACGAGCAGTACTTC. This codes for CASSGTKKYEQYF.

This clonotype was found a few times. This chain links TRBV7-2 with TRBJ2-6, with 7 bases matching TRBD2. The germline gives CDR1 SGHTA, CDR2 FQGNSA. The junction had 6 bases not matched to a gene; V was cut back by 6 bases and J by 1 base. The CDR3 runs to 16 residues. CDR3: CASRGGSWSGANVLTF. As DNA, the CDR3 is TGTGCCAGCAGGGGAGGGAGCTGGTCTGGGGCCAACGTCCTGACTTTC.

In its sample, this clonotype was seen a few times. The chain carries TRBV6-4 and TRBJ2-6, with D maybe TRBD1 (6 bases). Germline CDR1 MRHNA, CDR2 SNTAGT. This CDR3 comprises 15 residues. V lost 5 bases and J 2 bases, leaving 10 bases between the germline ends. The CDR3 reads CASSPGETGANVLTF. In DNA form, the CDR3 reads TGTGCCAGCAGTCCAGGGGAGACTGGGGCCAACGTCCTGACTTTC.